The next 14 T cell receptor beta chains were all read from a single sample in a study of T cells after yellow fever vaccination. TCRdb itself ran the 5' RACE reads through MiXCR, one entry per CDR3 protein. The repertoire holds 280,000 or so distinct CDR3 sequences, with about 10% as singletons. Sequencing was performed on CD4+ T cells sorted from PBMCs, taken 5 days after the yellow fever booster vaccination. The receptors were gathered from a man aged 18 to 35 who received the YFV17D yellow fever vaccine.

The table lists this clonotype with a few counts. The CDR3 DNA is TGTGCCTCTCAGCGGGGGCCCACCGGGGAGCTGTTTTTT. It yields the protein CASQRGPTGELFF. The genes are TRBV12-3 or TRBV12-4 and TRBJ2-2; 8 nucleotides line up with TRBD2. The CDR3 is 13 residues long. V shed 11 bases and J 4 bases; nucleotides not matched to a gene: 6.

This clonotype was counted ten times or more. The genes are TRBV7-2 and TRBJ2-5; 7 bases map to TRBD1. V trimming: 5 bases; J trimming: 2 bases; junction bases outside the gene matches: 2. The CDR3 has 13 amino acids. Germline CDR1 SGHTA, CDR2 FQGNSA. CDR3 loop: CASSRDRQETQYF. For the CDR3, the DNA is TGTGCCAGCAGCCGGGACAGACAAGAGACCCAGTACTTC.

This clonotype was seen more than once but under ten times. The chain carries TRBV7-8 and TRBJ1-2, with a tentative D call TRBD1 (6 bases). The V gene lost 2 bases and the J gene lost 3 bases, with 10 bases spanning the gap. The CDR3 runs 14 residues. Germline loops: CDR1 SGHVS, CDR2 FQNEAQ. The CDR3: CASSLTGSDYGYTF. The DNA of the CDR3 is TGTGCCAGCAGCTTAACAGGGTCTGACTATGGCTACACCTTC.

The chain uses TRBV2 and TRBJ2-7, with 9 bases aligning to TRBD2. The CDR3 is 14 amino acids. The ends lost 5 bases at V and 6 bases at J; junction bases unmatched: 8. The germline V gene encodes CDR1 SNHLY and CDR2 FYNNEI. For the CDR3, the DNA is TGTGCCAGCAGTCTAATAGCGGGGGTCAGCGAGCAGTACGTC. Translating gives CASSLIAGVSEQYV.

This clonotype was detected ten times or more. V usage is TRBV4-2 and J usage is TRBJ1-2; D perhaps matches TRBD1 (5 bases). V was pared by 1 base and J by 4 bases, with 13 bases between. The CDR3 runs 15 residues. Per germline, CDR1 LGHNA and CDR2 YNFKEQ. In DNA, the CDR3 is TGTGCCAGCAGCCAAGGTGGGGACTGGTCCTATGGCTACACCTTC. Its protein product is CASSQGGDWSYGYTF.

The chain recombines TRBV5-4 with TRBJ2-3, with 9 bases lining up with TRBD2. Per the germline V gene, CDR1 is SGHNT and CDR2 is YYREEE (reference sequence). The CDR3 contains 16 residues. Trimming took 2 bases from V and 2 from J; bases not matched to a gene: 6. This chain's CDR3 is CASSFRRGGVTDTQYF. CDR3 coding DNA: TGTGCCAGCAGCTTCAGGCGGGGGGGCGTCACAGATACGCAGTATTTT.

There are a few counts of this clonotype. The chain couples TRBV7-2 to TRBJ1-1; D gene unclear. The germline V and J ends were trimmed by 3 bases and 5 bases, with 10 bases remaining between them. The CDR3 has 13 amino acids. From germline, CDR1 is SGHTA and CDR2 FQGNSA. In nucleotides, the CDR3 is TGTGCCAGCAGCTTTATCCGGGAGACTGAAGCTTTCTTT. Translation gives CASSFIRETEAFF. Filled out from reference TRBV7-2 and TRBJ1-1, the complete variable domain reads GAGVSQSPSNKVTEKGKDVELRCDPISGHTALYWYRQSLGQGLEFLIYFQGNSAPDKSGLPSDRFSAERTGGSVSTLTIQRTQQEDSAVYLCASSFIRETEAFFGQGTRLTVV.

Only a few counts were recorded for this clonotype. The J gene is TRBJ2-7, the V gene TRBV18; 7 bases match TRBD2. Germline CDR1 and CDR2: KGHSH and LQKENI. This CDR3 contains 19 residues. V lost 3 bases to trimming and J lost 0 bases; unmatched junction nucleotides: 17. Here the CDR3 reads CASSPGVIRLADSSYEQYF. CDR3 coding DNA: TGTGCCAGCTCACCGGGCGTAATTAGGCTAGCGGATAGCTCCTACGAGCAGTACTTC.

This clonotype was detected only a few times. The chain combines TRBV5-1 with TRBJ2-5; D may be TRBD1 (6 bases). From germline, CDR1 is SGHRS and CDR2 YFSETQ. The CDR3 is 14 residues long. Between the trimmed V and J ends, which lost 4 bases and 5 bases, there was a span of 15 bases. Here the CDR3 reads CASSTQGGWETQYF. As DNA, the CDR3 is TGCGCCAGCAGCACACAGGGTGGCTGGGAGACCCAGTACTTC.

The V and J genes are TRBV20-1 and TRBJ2-5; D unresolved. Deletions cut 1 base from V and 7 bases from J, with 10 bases between. Germline CDR1 is DFQATT and CDR2 is SNEGSKA (reference sequence). The CDR3 covers 12 residues. CDR3 protein: CSARVNFGTQYF. The CDR3 DNA reads TGCAGTGCTAGAGTCAACTTTGGGACCCAGTACTTC.

The V call is TRBV20-1, the J call TRBJ2-7; no clear D. Trimming cost V 7 bases and J 7 bases, with 14 bases left between them. This CDR3 is 11 amino acids long. CDR1 is DFQATT and CDR2 is SNEGSKA in the germline V gene (reference sequence). This CDR3 is CSVLELGEQYV. CDR3 DNA sequence: TGCAGTGTTCTGGAGCTCGGGGAGCAGTACGTC.

The sample holds a few counts of this clonotype. The rearrangement links TRBV15 to TRBJ2-3, with D possibly being TRBD1 (6 bases). The germline V gene encodes CDR1 LNHNV and CDR2 YYDKDF (reference sequence). V dropped 3 bases and J dropped 4 bases, with 17 bases sitting between them. CDR3 size: 16 residues. The CDR3, as DNA: TGTGCCACCAGCAGGGGGTTAGGACAGCTGGCAGATACGCAGTATTTT. Protein sequence: CATSRGLGQLADTQYF.

There are a few counts of this clonotype. The CDR3 protein is CASSQDQRIGGQTGELFF. In nucleotides, the CDR3 is TGTGCCAGCAGCCAAGATCAGAGGATCGGCGGACAGACCGGGGAGCTGTTTTTT. The V gene is TRBV4-2, the J gene TRBJ2-2, with D tentatively TRBD1 (6 bases). The germline V and J ends were trimmed by 0 bases and 5 bases, with 19 bases remaining between them. Germline V gives CDR1 LGHNA, CDR2 YNFKEQ. The CDR3 runs to 18 residues.

In this sample, this clonotype turned up many times. The V call is TRBV10-3, the J call TRBJ2-3; D gene ambiguous. The CDR3 length is 15 residues. Between the trimmed V and J ends, which lost 7 bases and 3 bases, there was a span of 17 bases. Germline lookup yields CDR1 ENHRY and CDR2 SYGVKD. The DNA of the CDR3 is TGTGCCATCAAGGGTCCGGAAAGCAGAACAGATACGCAGTATTTT. It is translated as CAIKGPESRTDTQYF.